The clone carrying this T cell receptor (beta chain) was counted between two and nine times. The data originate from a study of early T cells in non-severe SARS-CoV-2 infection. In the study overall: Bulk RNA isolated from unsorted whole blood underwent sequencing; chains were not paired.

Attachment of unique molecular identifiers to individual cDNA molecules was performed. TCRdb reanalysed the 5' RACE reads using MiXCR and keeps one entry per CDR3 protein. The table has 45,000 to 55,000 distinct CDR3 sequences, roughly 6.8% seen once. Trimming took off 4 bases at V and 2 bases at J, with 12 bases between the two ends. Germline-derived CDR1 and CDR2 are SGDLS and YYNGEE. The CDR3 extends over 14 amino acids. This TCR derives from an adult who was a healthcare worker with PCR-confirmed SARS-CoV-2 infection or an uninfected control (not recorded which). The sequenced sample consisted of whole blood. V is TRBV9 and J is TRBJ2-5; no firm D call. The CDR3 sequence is CASSLRGGQETQYF. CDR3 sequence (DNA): TGTGCCAGCAGCCTCCGCGGCGGACAAGAGACCCAGTACTTC.